This T cell receptor (beta chain) was captured in a study of patients and donors after allogeneic stem cell transplantation. Each CDR3 protein is one row after TCRdb ran MiXCR on the RT-PCR reads. This sample has about 150,000 distinct CDR3 sequences, with 37% found just once. Germline-derived CDR1 and CDR2 are SGHDT and YYEEEE. The CDR3 consists of 11 residues. Trimming left V 2 bases short and J 8 bases short, with 7 bases between. The sample comprised blood, either unsorted or a sorted T cell fraction (not recorded which). This TCR derives from a human donor who was either an allogeneic HSCT recipient or a stem cell or donor lymphocyte infusion donor (not recorded which). It is not recorded whose cells these are; they may come from a transplant donor. This rearrangement joins TRBV5-6 to TRBJ1-2; no definite D call. Here the CDR3 DNA reads TGTGCCAGCAGCTTAAAGTACGGCTACACCTTC. It is translated as CASSLKYGYTF.